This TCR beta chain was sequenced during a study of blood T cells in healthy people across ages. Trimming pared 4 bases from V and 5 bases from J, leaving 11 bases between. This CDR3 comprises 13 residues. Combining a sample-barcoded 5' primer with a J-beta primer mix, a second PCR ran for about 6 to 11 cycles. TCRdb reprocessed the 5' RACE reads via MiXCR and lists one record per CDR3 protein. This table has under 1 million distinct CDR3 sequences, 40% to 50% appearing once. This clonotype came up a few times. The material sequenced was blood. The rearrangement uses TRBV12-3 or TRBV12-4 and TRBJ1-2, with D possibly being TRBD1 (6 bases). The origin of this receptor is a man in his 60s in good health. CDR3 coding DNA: TGTGCCAGCAGTTCAGGGGTCCCGTATGGCTACACCTTC. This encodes CASSSGVPYGYTF.